Listed below are T cell receptor beta chains from one sample, sequenced in a study of identical twins. TCRdb independently ran MiXCR on the 5' RACE reads; one entry per CDR3 protein. The sample records 200,000 to 250,000 distinct CDR3 sequences, approximately 11% being singletons. The same specimen was also included in a second study, on yellow fever vaccine responses in identical twins.

The sequencing input was memory (CD45RO+) T cells sorted from blood. The source of these receptors is a woman aged 18-29 years in good health. Both conserved end residues are part of each CDR3. The order of the fields is J gene, V gene, clone size, D gene, CDR3 DNA, CDR3 protein. A D gene is named only where the DNA matches it firmly. Part of the rows lack a size; the others show once, few, many or a class for expanded clones.

TRBJ1-5	TRBV20-1	many	-	TGCAGTGCTATCGGGGACCAGCCCCAGCATTTT	CSAIGDQPQHF
TRBJ2-7	TRBV15	few	TRBD2	TGTGCCACCAGCAGAGATCTACAAAAGCGGGGCTCCTACGAGCAGTACTTC	CATSRDLQKRGSYEQYF
TRBJ2-7	TRBV20-1	few	-	TGCAGTGCTAGCGCTCTTCTCAGTGGGAGCTACGAGCAGTACTTC	CSASALLSGSYEQYF
TRBJ2-1	TRBV20-1	many	-	TGCAGTGCTCTCCCGGACAAATACAATGAGCAGTTCTTC	CSALPDKYNEQFF
TRBJ1-6	TRBV5-5	few	-	TGTGCCAGCAGCTTGGTTCCAGGGGAGAATTCACCCCTCCACTTT	CASSLVPGENSPLHF
TRBJ2-7	TRBV25-1	-	-	TGTGCCAGCAGTTCCCGGAAAAGGGAGCAGTACTTC	CASSSRKREQYF
TRBJ2-7	TRBV14	-	-	TGTGCCAGCAGCCAAGATTTGAGGAAGCAGTACTTC	CASSQDLRKQYF
TRBJ1-3	TRBV5-1	few	TRBD1	TGCGCCAGCAGCTTGATCCCGGGACAGGCTGGAAACACCATATATTTT	CASSLIPGQAGNTIYF
TRBJ2-1	TRBV4-3	few	-	TGCGCCAGCAGCCAAGAGGCTGGGCTAGTAGCCGCTGAGCAGTTCTTC	CASSQEAGLVAAEQFF
TRBJ2-1	TRBV29-1	-	TRBD2	TGCAGCGTTGAAAGGGTAGCGGGAGTTTATGATGAGCAGTTCTTC	CSVERVAGVYDEQFF
TRBJ2-7	TRBV5-1	few	-	TGCGCCAGCAGCCCAGACAGAAGCTCCTACGAGCAGTACTTC	CASSPDRSSYEQYF
TRBJ1-1	TRBV29-1	many	-	TGCAGCGCGACCGGACAAGCCCGCACTGAAGCTTTCTTT	CSATGQARTEAFF
TRBJ2-5	TRBV7-6	-	-	TGTGCCAGCAGCCGACCGGGACGGACGGACAAAGGAGAGACCCAGTACTTC	CASSRPGRTDKGETQYF
TRBJ1-4	TRBV20-1	few	-	TGCAGTGCTAGTCAGGCAACTAATGAAAAACTGTTTTTT	CSASQATNEKLFF
TRBJ2-6	TRBV19	-	-	TGTGCCAGTAGTTCTGCGACAAGTTTTCAATCTGGGGCCAACGTCCTGACTTTC	CASSSATSFQSGANVLTF
TRBJ1-1	TRBV27	-	-	TGTGCCAGCAGTTTTCTGCCAGAGTTGAACACTGAAGCTTTCTTT	CASSFLPELNTEAFF